Each of the 15 T cell receptor beta chains below was sequenced from the same sample in a study of beta chain features in type 1 diabetes (dated by TCRdb to the late 2010s). Library generation was performed with the immunoSEQ multiplex PCR assay. The entire isolated RNA was reverse transcribed using the High Capacity cDNA Reverse Transcription Kit, and thus expressed TCRB transcripts were sequenced. TCRdb took this table from immuneACCESS and kept in-frame rearrangements with V and J called. Such tables lack part of the clones; where checked against another copy, unresolved V genes explain under half of the gap, and the rest is unexplained. The sample has about 290,000 clones on record, roughly 8% of them singletons. Over 0.8% of the sample goes to the ten largest clones. The sample comprised central memory CD4+ T cells from blood. The receptor set was obtained from a woman under 30 in good health.

This clone was recorded at least ten times. Other nucleotide sequences in the sample specify the same CDR3. J is TRBJ2-3 and V is TRBV10-3; 11 nucleotides line up with TRBD2. The CDR3 has 16 amino acids. CDR1 and CDR2 from the germline V gene are ENHRY and SYGVKD. The junction had 2 bases not matched to a gene; V was cut back by 3 bases and J by 0 bases. The CDR3 region is CAISEGLAGSTDTQYF. As DNA, the CDR3 is TGTGCCATCAGTGAAGGACTAGCGGGTAGCACAGATACGCAGTATTTT.

Many counts were recorded for this clone. V gene TRBV11-2 combines with J gene TRBJ2-6; D not resolved. The CDR3 is 16 residues long. Trimming cost V 2 bases and J 0 bases, with 8 bases left between them. Germline CDR1 is SGHAT and CDR2 is FQNNGV. The CDR3 region is CASSLTVLSGANVLTF. DNA of the CDR3: TGTGCCAGCAGCTTAACAGTGCTCTCTGGGGCCAACGTCCTGACTTTC. The entire variable domain, with the rest obtained from reference TRBV11-2 and TRBJ2-6, is as follows: EAGVAQSPRYKIIEKRQSVAFWCNPISGHATLYWYQQILGQGPKLLIQFQNNGVVDDSQLPKDRFSAERLKGVDSTLKIQPAKLEDSAVYLCASSLTVLSGANVLTFGAGSRLTVL.

The chain carries TRBV9 and TRBJ1-1; D remains ambiguous. V was clipped by 0 bases and J by 0 bases, with 15 bases between them. In germline, CDR1 is SGDLS, CDR2 YYNGEE. CDR3 length: 17 residues. The chain's CDR3 is CASSVGSEKSLNTEAFF. CDR3 sequence (DNA): TGTGCCAGCAGCGTAGGCAGCGAAAAAAGTCTGAACACTGAAGCTTTCTTT.

This clone was seen ten or more times. The genes are TRBV19 and TRBJ2-7, with D possibly TRBD1 on 6 matching bases. This CDR3 spans 16 amino acids. Germline CDR1 and CDR2: LNHDA and SQIVND (reference sequence). Trimming removed 4 bases from V and 6 bases from J, with 22 bases in between. CDR3 coding DNA: TGTGCCAGTAGTACGCAGGCCAGACGCACAGGGAGCGAGCAGTACTTC. It codes for CASSTQARRTGSEQYF.

This clone was picked up a small number of times. V and J are TRBV18 and TRBJ2-1; 13 bases map to TRBD2. V trimming: 6 bases; J trimming: 6 bases; junction bases outside the gene matches: 8. This CDR3 comprises 16 residues. Germline V lookup: CDR1 KGHSH, CDR2 LQKENI. CDR3 bases: TGTGCCAGCTCCCCGACTAGCGGGAGGTCCGGCAATGAGCAGTTCTTC. It is translated as CASSPTSGRSGNEQFF. Based on the CDR3 plus reference TRBV18 and TRBJ2-1, the full variable domain is NAGVMQNPRHLVRRRGQEARLRCSPMKGHSHVYWYRQLPEEGLKFMVYLQKENIIDESGMPKERFSAEFPKEGPSILRIQQVVRGDSAAYFCASSPTSGRSGNEQFFGPGTRLTVL.

On this clone itself: Just one base apart from a much larger clone, this may be a read error. This rearrangement joins TRBV14 to TRBJ1-4; perhaps TRBD1 as D (6 bases). Germline loops: CDR1 SGHDN, CDR2 FVKESK. The CDR3 sequence is 17 residues long. As DNA, the CDR3 is TGTGCCAGCAGCCAAGCGGCAGGGGTACGGGCTAATGAAAAACTGTGTTTT. Translation gives CASSQAAGVRANEKLCF.

This clone turned up a few times. Other DNA sequences within the sample encode an identical CDR3. The rearrangement joins TRBV10-3 to TRBJ2-5, with D possibly being TRBD1 (6 bases). From germline, CDR1 is ENHRY and CDR2 SYGVKD. V gave up 0 bases and J gave up 1 base, with 6 bases separating them. CDR3 length equals 14 residues. The CDR3 loop is CAISESTGQETQYF. In nucleotides, the CDR3 is TGTGCCATCAGTGAGTCGACAGGCCAAGAGACCCAGTACTTC.

This clone has a handful of counts. One end of the junction varies from germline; a read error may be responsible. The rearrangement joins TRBV9 to TRBJ1-2; maybe TRBD1 (5 bases). The germline CDR1 and CDR2 sequences are SGDLS and YYNGEE. The CDR3 is 10 residues long. The CDR3 DNA sequence: TGTGCCAGCAGCGTAGGATCGGGACGGTTC. Translated, it gives CASSVGSGRF.

In its sample, this clone was seen many times. The CDR3 region is CSVESVNTEAFF. CDR3 DNA: TGCAGCGTTGAATCAGTGAACACTGAAGCTTTCTTT. J is TRBJ1-1 and V is TRBV29-1; D unclear. The CDR3 is 12 residues long. CDR1 and CDR2 (germline): SQVTM, ANQGSEA. The ends were cut back, 2 bases at V and 0 bases at J, with 4 bases in the middle.

The chain couples TRBV29-1 to TRBJ1-4, with D uncertain. CDR3 length: 11 residues. Germline V gene lookup returns CDR1 SQVTM and CDR2 ANQGSEA. V was cut by 5 bases and J by 6 bases, with 7 bases left in between. The CDR3 DNA sequence: TGCAGCGTTTGGGTGTATGAAAAACTGTTTTTT. It is translated as CSVWVYEKLFF.

This clone was seen more than once but under ten times. This chain connects TRBV28 to TRBJ2-3; D is unresolved. CDR3 size: 15 residues. The V gene lost 5 bases and the J gene lost 3 bases, with 15 bases spanning the gap. CDR1 and CDR2 (germline): MDHEN, SYDVKM. The chain's CDR3 is CASSPTWTITDTQYF. The DNA of the CDR3 is TGTGCCAGCAGTCCCACATGGACCATAACAGATACGCAGTATTTT. Drawing the rest from reference TRBV28 and TRBJ2-3, the complete variable domain is DVKVTQSSRYLVKRTGEKVFLECVQDMDHENMFWYRQDPGLGLRLIYFSYDVKMKEKGDIPEGYSVSREKKERFSLILESASTNQTSMYLCASSPTWTITDTQYFGPGTRLTVL.

At least ten counts were recorded for this clone. The CDR3 sequence is CATSTLGQGASYNEQFF. In DNA form, the CDR3 reads TGTGCCACCAGCACACTGGGACAGGGGGCATCCTACAATGAGCAGTTCTTC. The chain employs TRBV15 and TRBJ2-1, with 12 bases identical to TRBD1. The CDR3 covers 17 residues. CDR1 and CDR2 from the germline V gene are LNHNV and YYDKDF (reference sequence). Losses at the gene ends were 4 bases for V and 1 base for J; bases not matched to a gene: 5.

This chain uses TRBV10-3 with TRBJ2-7; TRBD1 matches at 9 bases. CDR1 ENHRY and CDR2 SYGVKD come from the germline V gene. CDR3 length equals 15 residues. With V trimmed by 2 bases and J by 2 bases, 4 bases remained unmatched. The CDR3 nucleotides are TGTGCCATCAGTGAGCCGGGACAGGGCACCTACGAGCAGTACGTC. This codes for CAISEPGQGTYEQYV.

The V gene is TRBV18, the J gene TRBJ2-5; D unresolved. The germline CDR1 and CDR2 sequences are KGHSH and LQKENI. The length of the CDR3 is 12 residues. V lost 8 bases, J lost 3 bases, and 10 bases lay in between. The CDR3 nucleotides read TGTGCCAGCGCCTTTCAGAAAGAGACCCAGTACTTC. Encoded protein: CASAFQKETQYF.

The V gene is TRBV5-6, the J gene TRBJ2-3; weak D call: TRBD1 (5 bases). CDR3 length: 13 residues. V was shortened by 5 bases and J by 3 bases, with 10 bases between the two germline ends. Germline V lookup: CDR1 SGHDT, CDR2 YYEEEE. The CDR3 loop is CASRRQGTDTQYF. The CDR3 region has the DNA TGTGCCAGCAGGCGGCAGGGTACAGATACGCAGTATTTT.